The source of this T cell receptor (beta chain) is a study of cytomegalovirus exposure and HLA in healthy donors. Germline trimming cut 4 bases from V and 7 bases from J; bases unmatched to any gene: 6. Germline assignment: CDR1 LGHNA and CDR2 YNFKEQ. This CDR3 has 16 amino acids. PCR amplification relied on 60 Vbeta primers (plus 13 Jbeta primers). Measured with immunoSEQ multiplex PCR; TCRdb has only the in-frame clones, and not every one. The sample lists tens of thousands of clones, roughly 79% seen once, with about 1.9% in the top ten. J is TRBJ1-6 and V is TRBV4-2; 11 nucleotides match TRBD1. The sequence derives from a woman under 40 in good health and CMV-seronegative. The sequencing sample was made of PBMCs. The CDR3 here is CASSPGTGGKNSPLHF. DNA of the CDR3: TGTGCCAGCAGCCCCGGGACAGGGGGTAAAAATTCACCCCTCCACTTT.